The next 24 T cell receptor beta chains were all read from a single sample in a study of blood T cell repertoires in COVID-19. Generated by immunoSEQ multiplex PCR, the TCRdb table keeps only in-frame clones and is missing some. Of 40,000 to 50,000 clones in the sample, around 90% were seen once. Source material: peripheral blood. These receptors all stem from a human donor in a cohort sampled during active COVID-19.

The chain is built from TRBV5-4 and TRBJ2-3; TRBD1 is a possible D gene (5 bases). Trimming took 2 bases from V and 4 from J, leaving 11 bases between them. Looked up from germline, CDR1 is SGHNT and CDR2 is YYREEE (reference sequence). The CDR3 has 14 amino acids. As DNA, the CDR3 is TGTGCCAGCAGCTTCGGGCAGGGATCAGATACGCAGTATTTT. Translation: CASSFGQGSDTQYF.

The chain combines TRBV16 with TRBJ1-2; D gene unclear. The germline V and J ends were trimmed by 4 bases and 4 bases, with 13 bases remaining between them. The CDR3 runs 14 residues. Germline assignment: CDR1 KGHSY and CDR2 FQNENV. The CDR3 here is CASSRKARGYGYTF. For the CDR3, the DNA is TGTGCCAGCAGCCGAAAGGCACGGGGCTATGGCTACACCTTC. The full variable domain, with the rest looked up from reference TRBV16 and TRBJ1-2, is GEEVAQTPKHLVRGEGQKAKLYCAPIKGHSYVFWYQQVLKNEFKFLISFQNENVFDETGMPKERFSAKCLPNSPCSLEIQATKLEDSAVYFCASSRKARGYGYTFGSGTRLTVV.

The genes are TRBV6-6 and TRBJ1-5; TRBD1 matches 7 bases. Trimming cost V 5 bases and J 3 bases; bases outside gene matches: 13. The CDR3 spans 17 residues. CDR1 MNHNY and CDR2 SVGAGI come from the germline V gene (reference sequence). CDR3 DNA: TGTGCCAGCAGTCCGCAACCGGGACAGAGCTACAATCAGCCCCAGCATTTT. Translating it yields CASSPQPGQSYNQPQHF.

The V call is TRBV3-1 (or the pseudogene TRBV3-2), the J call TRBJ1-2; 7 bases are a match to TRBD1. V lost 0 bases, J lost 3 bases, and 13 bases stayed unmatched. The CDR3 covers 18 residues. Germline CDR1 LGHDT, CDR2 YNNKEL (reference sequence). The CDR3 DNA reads TGTGCCAGCAGCCAAGATGAAGGGGGCTTTACGCGGTACTATGGCTACACCTTC. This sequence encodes CASSQDEGGFTRYYGYTF.

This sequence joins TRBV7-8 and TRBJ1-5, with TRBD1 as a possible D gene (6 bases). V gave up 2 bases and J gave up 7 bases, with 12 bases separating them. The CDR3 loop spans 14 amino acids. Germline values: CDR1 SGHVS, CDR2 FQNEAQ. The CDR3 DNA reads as TGTGCCAGCAGCTTAATATCAGGGGACCAGCCCCAGCATTTT. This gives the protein CASSLISGDQPQHF.

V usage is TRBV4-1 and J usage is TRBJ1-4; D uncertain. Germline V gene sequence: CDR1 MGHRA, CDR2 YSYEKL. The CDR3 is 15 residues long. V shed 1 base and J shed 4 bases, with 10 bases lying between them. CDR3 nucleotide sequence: TGCGCCAGCAGCCAAGGAGGAGTAATTAATGAAAAACTGTTTTTT. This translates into CASSQGGVINEKLFF.

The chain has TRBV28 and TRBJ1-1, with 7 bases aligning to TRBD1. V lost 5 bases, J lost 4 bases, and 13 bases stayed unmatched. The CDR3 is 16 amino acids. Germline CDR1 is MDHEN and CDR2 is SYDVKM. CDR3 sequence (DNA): TGTGCCAGCAGTGGGGAAGAGGGGGCGTCTGTCACTGAAGCTTTCTTT. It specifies CASSGEEGASVTEAFF. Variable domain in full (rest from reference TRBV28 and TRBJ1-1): DVKVTQSSRYLVKRTGEKVFLECVQDMDHENMFWYRQDPGLGLRLIYFSYDVKMKEKGDIPEGYSVSREKKERFSLILESASTNQTSMYLCASSGEEGASVTEAFFGQGTRLTVV.

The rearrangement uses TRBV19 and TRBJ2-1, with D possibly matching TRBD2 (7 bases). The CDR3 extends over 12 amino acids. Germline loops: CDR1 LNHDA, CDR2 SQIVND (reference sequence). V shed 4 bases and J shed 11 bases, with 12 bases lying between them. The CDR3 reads CASSTSGGKQFF. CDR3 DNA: TGTGCCAGTAGTACCTCGGGGGGCAAGCAGTTCTTC.

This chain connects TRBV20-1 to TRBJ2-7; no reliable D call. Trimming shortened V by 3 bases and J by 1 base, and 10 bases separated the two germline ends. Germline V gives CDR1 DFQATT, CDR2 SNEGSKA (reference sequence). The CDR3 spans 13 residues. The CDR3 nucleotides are TGCAGTGCTAGTCCGGGTTCGTCCTACGAGCAGTACTTC. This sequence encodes CSASPGSSYEQYF.

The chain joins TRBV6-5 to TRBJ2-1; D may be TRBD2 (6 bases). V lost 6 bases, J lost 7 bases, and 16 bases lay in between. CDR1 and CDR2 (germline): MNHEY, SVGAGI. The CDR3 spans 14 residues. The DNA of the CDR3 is TGTGCCAGCAGACTTACCCGGGGGAGGAATGAGCAGTTCTTC. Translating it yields CASRLTRGRNEQFF.

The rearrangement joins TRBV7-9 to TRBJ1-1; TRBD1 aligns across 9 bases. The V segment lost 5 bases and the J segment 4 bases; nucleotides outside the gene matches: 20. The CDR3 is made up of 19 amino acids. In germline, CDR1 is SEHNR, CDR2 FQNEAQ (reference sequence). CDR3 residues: CASSSGGGGQGLLSTEAFF. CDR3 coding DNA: TGTGCCAGCAGCAGCGGGGGTGGCGGACAGGGGCTTTTGAGCACTGAAGCTTTCTTT.

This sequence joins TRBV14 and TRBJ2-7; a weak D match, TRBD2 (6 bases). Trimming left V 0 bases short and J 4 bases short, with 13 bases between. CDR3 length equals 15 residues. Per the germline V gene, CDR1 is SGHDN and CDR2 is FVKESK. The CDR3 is CASSQEGRAGYEQYF. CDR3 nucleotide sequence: TGTGCCAGCAGCCAAGAGGGGCGCGCGGGGTACGAGCAGTACTTC.

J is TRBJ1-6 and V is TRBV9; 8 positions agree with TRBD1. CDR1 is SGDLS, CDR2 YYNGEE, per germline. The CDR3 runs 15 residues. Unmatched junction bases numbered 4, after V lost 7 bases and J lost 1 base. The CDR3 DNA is TGTGCCAGCGGCCGGGACAGGTCCTATAATTCACCCCTCCACTTT. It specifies CASGRDRSYNSPLHF.

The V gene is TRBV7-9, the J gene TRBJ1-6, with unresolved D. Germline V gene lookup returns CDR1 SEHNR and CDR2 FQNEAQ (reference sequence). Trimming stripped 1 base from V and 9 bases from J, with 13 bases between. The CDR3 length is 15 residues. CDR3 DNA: TGTGCCAGCAGCTTAGAGGCTTTTAGAGGTTCACCCCTCCACTTT. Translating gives CASSLEAFRGSPLHF.

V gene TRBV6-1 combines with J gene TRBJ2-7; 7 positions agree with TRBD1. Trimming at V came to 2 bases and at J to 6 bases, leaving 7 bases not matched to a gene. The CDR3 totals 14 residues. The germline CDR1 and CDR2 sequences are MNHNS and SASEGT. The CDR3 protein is CASSEKGALGEQYF. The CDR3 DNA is TGTGCCAGCAGTGAAAAGGGGGCCTTGGGCGAGCAGTACTTC.

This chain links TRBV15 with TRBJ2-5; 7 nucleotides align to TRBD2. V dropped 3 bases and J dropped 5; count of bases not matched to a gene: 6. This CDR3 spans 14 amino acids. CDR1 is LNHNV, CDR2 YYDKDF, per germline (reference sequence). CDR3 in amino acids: CATSRATSRETQYF. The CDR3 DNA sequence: TGTGCCACCAGCAGGGCGACTAGCCGGGAGACCCAGTACTTC.

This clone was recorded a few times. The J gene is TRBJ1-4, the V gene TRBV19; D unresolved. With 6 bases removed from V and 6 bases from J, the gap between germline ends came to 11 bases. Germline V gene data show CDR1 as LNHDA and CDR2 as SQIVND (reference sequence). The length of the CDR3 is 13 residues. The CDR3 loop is CASSPPVDEKLFF. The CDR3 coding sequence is TGTGCCAGTAGCCCGCCGGTTGATGAAAAACTGTTTTTT.

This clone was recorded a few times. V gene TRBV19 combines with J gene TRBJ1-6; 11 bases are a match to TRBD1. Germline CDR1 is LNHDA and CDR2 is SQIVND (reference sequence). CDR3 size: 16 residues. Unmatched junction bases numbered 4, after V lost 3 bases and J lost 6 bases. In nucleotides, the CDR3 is TGTGCCAGTAGTATTGGACAGGGGGCGCGTAATTCACCCCTCCACTTT. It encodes CASSIGQGARNSPLHF.

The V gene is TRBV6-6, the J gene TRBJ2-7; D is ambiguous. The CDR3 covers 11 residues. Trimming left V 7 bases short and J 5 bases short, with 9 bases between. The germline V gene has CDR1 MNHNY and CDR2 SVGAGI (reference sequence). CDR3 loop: CASKKEDEQYF. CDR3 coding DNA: TGTGCCAGCAAGAAAGAGGACGAGCAGTACTTC.

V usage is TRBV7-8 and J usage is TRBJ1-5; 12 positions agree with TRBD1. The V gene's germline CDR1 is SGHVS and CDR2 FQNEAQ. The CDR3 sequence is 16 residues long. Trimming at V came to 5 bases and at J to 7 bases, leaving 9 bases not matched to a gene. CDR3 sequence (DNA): TGTGCCAGCAGCCCCCGGGACAGGGGGCCGGGGCAGCCCCAGCATTTT. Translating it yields CASSPRDRGPGQPQHF.

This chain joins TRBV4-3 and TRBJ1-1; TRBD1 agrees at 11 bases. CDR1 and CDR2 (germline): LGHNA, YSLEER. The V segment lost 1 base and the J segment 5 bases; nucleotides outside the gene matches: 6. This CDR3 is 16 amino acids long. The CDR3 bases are TGCGCCAGCAGCCAAGGGACAGGGGGCAGAGGGACTGAAGCTTTCTTT. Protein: CASSQGTGGRGTEAFF.

CDR3 DNA sequence: TGTGCCAGCAGTCGACAGGGATCCGAAGCTTTCTTT. Protein product: CASSRQGSEAFF. The chain couples TRBV6-5 to TRBJ1-1; 7 bases match TRBD1. Germline lookup yields CDR1 MNHEY and CDR2 SVGAGI. J was trimmed by 8 bases and V by 5 bases; bases with no gene match: 5. The CDR3 extends over 12 amino acids.

The CDR3 sequence is CAISDPPPRQGVPNYGYTF. CDR3 coding DNA: TGTGCCATCAGTGATCCCCCGCCGCGACAGGGAGTCCCAAACTATGGCTACACCTTC. The chain is built from TRBV10-3 and TRBJ1-2; 7 bases are a match to TRBD1. The CDR3 has 19 amino acids. Germline V lookup: CDR1 ENHRY, CDR2 SYGVKD. V was clipped by 3 bases and J by 2 bases; unmatched bases: 18.

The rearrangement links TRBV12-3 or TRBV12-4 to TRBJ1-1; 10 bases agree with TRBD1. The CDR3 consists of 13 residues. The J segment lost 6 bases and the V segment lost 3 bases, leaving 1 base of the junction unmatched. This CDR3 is CASSLTGGSEAFF. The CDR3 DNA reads TGTGCCAGCAGTTTGACAGGGGGCTCTGAAGCTTTCTTT.